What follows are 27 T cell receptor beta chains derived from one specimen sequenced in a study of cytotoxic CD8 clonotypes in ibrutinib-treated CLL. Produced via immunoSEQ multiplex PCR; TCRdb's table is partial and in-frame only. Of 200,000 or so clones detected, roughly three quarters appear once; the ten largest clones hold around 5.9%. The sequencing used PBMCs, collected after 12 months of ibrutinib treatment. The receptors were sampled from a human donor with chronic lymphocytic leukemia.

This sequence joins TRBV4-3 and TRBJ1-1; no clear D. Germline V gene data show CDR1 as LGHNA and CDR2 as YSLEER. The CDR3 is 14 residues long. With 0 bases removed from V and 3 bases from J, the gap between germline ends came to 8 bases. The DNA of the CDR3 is TGCGCCAGCAGCCAAGATTTTCCCCACACTGAAGCTTTCTTT. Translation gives CASSQDFPHTEAFF.

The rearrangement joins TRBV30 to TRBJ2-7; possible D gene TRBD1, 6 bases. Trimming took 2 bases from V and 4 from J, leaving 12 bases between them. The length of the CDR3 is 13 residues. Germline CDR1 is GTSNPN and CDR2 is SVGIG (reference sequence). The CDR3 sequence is CAWSTGFGYEQYF. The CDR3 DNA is TGTGCCTGGAGTACAGGGTTCGGGTACGAGCAGTACTTC.

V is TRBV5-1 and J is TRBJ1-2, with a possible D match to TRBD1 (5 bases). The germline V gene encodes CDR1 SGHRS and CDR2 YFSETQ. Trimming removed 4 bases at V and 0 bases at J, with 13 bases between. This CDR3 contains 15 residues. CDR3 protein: CASSTQGSANYGYTF. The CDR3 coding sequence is TGCGCCAGCAGCACCCAGGGAAGTGCTAACTATGGCTACACCTTC.

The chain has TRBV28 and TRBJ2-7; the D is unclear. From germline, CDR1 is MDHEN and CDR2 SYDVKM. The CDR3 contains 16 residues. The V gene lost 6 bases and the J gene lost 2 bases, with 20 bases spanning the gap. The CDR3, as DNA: TGTGCCAGCAGCTTCTCTCAGACTCGGGTGACCTACGAGCAGTACTTC. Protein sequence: CASSFSQTRVTYEQYF. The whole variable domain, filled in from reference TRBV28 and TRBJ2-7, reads DVKVTQSSRYLVKRTGEKVFLECVQDMDHENMFWYRQDPGLGLRLIYFSYDVKMKEKGDIPEGYSVSREKKERFSLILESASTNQTSMYLCASSFSQTRVTYEQYFGPGTRLTVT.

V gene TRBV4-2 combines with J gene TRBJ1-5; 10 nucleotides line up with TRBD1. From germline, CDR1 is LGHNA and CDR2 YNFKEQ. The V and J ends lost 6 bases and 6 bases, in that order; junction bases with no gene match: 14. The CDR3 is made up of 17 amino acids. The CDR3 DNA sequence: TGTGCCAGCAGTGTGGCCCGGGACAGGGGTCAGGCTCAGCCCCAGCATTTT. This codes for CASSVARDRGQAQPQHF.

The CDR3 DNA is TGTGCCAGCAGCAAAGATTACGGCTACGAGCAGTACTTC. This translates into CASSKDYGYEQYF. V is TRBV21-1 and J is TRBJ2-7; the table's D gene call, TRBD2, was not cross checked with the DNA. TRBV21-1 is noted as a pseudogene. The CDR3 is 13 residues long.

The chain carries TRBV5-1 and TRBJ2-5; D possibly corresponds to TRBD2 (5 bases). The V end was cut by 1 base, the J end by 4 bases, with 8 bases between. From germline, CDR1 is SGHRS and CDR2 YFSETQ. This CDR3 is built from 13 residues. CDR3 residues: CASSLPGSETQYF. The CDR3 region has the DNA TGCGCCAGCAGCTTGCCGGGATCAGAGACCCAGTACTTC.

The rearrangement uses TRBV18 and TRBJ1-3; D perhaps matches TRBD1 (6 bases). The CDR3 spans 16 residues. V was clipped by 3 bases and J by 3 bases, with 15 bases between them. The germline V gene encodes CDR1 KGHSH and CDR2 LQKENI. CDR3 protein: CASSPAGAVGGNTIYF. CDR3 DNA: TGTGCCAGCTCACCTGCGGGGGCAGTTGGTGGAAACACCATATATTTT.

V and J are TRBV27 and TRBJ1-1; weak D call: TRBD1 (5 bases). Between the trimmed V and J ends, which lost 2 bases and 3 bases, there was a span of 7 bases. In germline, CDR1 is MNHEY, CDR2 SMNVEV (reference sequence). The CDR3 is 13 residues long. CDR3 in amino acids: CASSLRGYTEAFF. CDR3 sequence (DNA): TGTGCCAGCAGTTTAAGGGGCTACACTGAAGCTTTCTTT.

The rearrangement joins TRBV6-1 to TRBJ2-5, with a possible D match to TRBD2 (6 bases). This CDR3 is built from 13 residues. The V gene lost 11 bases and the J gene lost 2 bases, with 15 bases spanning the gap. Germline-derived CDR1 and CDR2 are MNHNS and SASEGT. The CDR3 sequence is CAATRGWQETQYF. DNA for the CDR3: TGTGCCGCCACCCGGGGGTGGCAAGAGACCCAGTACTTC.

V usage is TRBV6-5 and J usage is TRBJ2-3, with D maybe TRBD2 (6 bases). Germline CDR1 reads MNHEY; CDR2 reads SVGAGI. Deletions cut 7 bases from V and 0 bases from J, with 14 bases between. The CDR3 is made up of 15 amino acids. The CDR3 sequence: CASTRRGASTDTQYF. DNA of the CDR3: TGTGCCAGCACCAGGAGGGGTGCTAGCACAGATACGCAGTATTTT.

CDR3 coding DNA: TGTGCCTGGAGCGCTGGGGGGAGCAATCAGCCCCAGCATTTT. It codes for CAWSAGGSNQPQHF. The rearrangement joins TRBV30 to TRBJ1-5; possibly TRBD1 for D (5 bases). Deletions cut 3 bases from V and 1 base from J, with 10 bases between. This CDR3 has 14 amino acids. Germline-derived CDR1 and CDR2 are GTSNPN and SVGIG (reference sequence).

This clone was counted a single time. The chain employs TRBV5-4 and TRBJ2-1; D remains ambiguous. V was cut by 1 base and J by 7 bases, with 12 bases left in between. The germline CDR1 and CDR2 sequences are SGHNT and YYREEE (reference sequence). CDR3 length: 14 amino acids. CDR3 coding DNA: TGTGCCAGCAGCTTGCTGAAGTCATTGAATGAGCAGTTCTTC. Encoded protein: CASSLLKSLNEQFF.

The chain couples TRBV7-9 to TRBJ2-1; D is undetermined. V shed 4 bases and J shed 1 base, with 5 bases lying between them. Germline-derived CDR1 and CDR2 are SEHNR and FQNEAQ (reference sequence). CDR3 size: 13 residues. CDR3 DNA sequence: TGTGCCAGCAGCTCATGGTCCTACAATGAGCAGTTCTTC. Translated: CASSSWSYNEQFF.

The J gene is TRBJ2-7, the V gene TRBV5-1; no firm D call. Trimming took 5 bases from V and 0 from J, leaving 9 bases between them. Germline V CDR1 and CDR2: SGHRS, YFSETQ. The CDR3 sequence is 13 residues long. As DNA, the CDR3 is TGCGCCAGCAGGGAGCCGAGCTCCTACGAGCAGTACTTC. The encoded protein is CASREPSSYEQYF.

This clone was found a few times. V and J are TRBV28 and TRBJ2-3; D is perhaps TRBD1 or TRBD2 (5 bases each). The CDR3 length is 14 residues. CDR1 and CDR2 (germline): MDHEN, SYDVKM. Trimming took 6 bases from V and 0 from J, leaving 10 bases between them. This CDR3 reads CASRPGRSTDTQYF. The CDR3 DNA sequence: TGTGCCAGCAGACCGGGGCGGAGCACAGATACGCAGTATTTT.

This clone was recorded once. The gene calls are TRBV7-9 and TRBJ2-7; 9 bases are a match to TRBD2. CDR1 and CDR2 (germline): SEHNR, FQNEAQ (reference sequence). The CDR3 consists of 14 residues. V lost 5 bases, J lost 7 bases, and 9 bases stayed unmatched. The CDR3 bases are TGTGCCAGCAGCCGTCATAGCGGGAGTGAAGAGCAGTACTTC. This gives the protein CASSRHSGSEEQYF.

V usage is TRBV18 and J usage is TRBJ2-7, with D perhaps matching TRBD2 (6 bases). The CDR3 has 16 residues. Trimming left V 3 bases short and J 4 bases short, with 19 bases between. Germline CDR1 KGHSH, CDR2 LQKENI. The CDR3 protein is CASSPTGGLLRYEQYF. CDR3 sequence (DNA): TGTGCCAGCTCACCTACTGGGGGACTGCTCCGGTACGAGCAGTACTTC.

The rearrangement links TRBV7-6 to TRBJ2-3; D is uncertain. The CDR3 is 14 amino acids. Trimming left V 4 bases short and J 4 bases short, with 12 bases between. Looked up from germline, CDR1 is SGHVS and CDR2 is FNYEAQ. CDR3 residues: CASSSSFGADTQYF. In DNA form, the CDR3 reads TGTGCCAGCAGCTCCAGTTTCGGCGCAGATACGCAGTATTTT.

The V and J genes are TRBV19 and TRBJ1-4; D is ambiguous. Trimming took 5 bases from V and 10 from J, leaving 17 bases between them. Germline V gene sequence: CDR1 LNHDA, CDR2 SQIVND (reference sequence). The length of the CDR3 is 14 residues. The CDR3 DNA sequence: TGTGCCAGTAGTGCCCGGACCGGTTTTGGAAAACTGTTTTTT. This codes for CASSARTGFGKLFF.

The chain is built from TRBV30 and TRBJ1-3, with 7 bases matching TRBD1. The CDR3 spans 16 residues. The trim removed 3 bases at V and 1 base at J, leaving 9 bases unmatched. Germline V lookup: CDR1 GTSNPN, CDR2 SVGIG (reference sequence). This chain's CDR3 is CAWSYRQGGSGNTIYF. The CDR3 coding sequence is TGTGCCTGGAGCTACCGACAGGGTGGTTCTGGAAACACCATATATTTT.

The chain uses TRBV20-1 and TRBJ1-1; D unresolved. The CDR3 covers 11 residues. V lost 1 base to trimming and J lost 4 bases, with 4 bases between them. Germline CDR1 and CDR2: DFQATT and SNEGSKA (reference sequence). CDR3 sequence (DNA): TGCAGTGCTAGAGTCCTCACTGAAGCTTTCTTT. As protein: CSARVLTEAFF.

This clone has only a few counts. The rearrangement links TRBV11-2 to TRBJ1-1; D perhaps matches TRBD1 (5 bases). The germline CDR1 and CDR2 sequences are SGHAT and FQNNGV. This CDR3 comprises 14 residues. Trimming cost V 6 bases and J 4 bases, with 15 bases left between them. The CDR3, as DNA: TGTGCCAGCAGTGACTTTGGGGGGGGCACTGAAGCTTTCTTT. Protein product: CASSDFGGGTEAFF.

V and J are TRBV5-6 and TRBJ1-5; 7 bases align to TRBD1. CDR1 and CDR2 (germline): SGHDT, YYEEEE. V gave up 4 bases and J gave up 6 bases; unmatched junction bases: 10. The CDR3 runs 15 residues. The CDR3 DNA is TGTGCCAGCAGCCGACTGACAGGGTTCCTTCAGCCCCAGCATTTT. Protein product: CASSRLTGFLQPQHF.

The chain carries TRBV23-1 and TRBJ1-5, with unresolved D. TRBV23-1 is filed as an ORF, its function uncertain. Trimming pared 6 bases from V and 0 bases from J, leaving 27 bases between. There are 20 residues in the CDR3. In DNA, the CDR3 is TGCGCCAGCAGCCGACTCCCCGACAAGACGAGGCCTCATAGCAATCAGCCCCAGCATTTT. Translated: CASSRLPDKTRPHSNQPQHF.

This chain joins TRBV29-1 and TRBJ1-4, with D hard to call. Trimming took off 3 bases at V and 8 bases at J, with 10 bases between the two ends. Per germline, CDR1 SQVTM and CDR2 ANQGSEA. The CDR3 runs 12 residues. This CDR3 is CSVDGVGEKLFF. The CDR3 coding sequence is TGCAGCGTTGATGGGGTCGGGGAAAAACTGTTTTTT.

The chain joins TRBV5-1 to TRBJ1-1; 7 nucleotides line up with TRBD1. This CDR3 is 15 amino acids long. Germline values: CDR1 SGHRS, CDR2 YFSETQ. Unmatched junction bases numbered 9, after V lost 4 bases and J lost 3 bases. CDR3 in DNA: TGCGCCAGCAGCAGGGGGCAGGGGATCGACACTGAAGCTTTCTTT. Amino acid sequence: CASSRGQGIDTEAFF.